A single sample gave rise to the 15 T cell receptor beta chains below, sequenced in a study of OX40 agonist ivuxolimab in advanced cancers. Profiling relied on immunoSEQ multiplex PCR, and the TCRdb table lists in-frame clones only, not all of them. The top ten clones hold 3% to 4% of a sample with roughly 100,000 clones, approximately 85% of them seen once. The sequences come from CD4+ or CD8+ T cells sorted from blood, collected in a trial of the OX40 agonist ivuxolimab. All receptors derive from an adult with an advanced solid tumor such as melanoma, head and neck, liver or kidney cancer.

The J gene is TRBJ2-7, the V gene TRBV20-1; 7 bases agree with TRBD1. The V and J ends lost 5 bases and 4 bases, in that order; junction bases with no gene match: 2. The CDR3 sequence is 11 residues long. Germline CDR1 DFQATT, CDR2 SNEGSKA (reference sequence). The CDR3 nucleotides are TGCAGTGCTCGACAGGGATACGAGCAGTACTTC. Protein product: CSARQGYEQYF.

This clone was recorded many times. The chain uses TRBV6-6 and TRBJ2-7, with 11 bases matching TRBD2. The CDR3 totals 13 residues. The germline CDR1 and CDR2 sequences are MNHNY and SVGAGI (reference sequence). The J segment lost 3 bases and the V segment lost 5 bases, leaving 0 bases of the junction unmatched. The CDR3 sequence is CASSTSGSYEQYF. DNA for the CDR3: TGTGCCAGCAGTACTAGCGGGAGCTACGAGCAGTACTTC.

The CDR3 reads CATSRRTTWEPQHF. The CDR3 DNA follows: TGTGCCACCAGCAGGAGGACGACGTGGGAGCCCCAGCATTTT. This rearrangement joins TRBV15 to TRBJ1-5; D is undetermined. CDR1 is LNHNV, CDR2 YYDKDF, per germline (reference sequence). This CDR3 is 14 amino acids long. The germline V and J ends were trimmed by 3 bases and 8 bases, with 14 bases remaining between them.

This sequence joins TRBV30 and TRBJ1-2; D is uncertain. Germline V gives CDR1 GTSNPN, CDR2 SVGIG (reference sequence). The V and J ends lost 2 bases and 4 bases respectively, with 14 bases between them. CDR3 length equals 14 residues. CDR3 DNA sequence: TGTGCCTGGAGTCTCGGGGTTATAGCCTATGGCTACACCTTC. It yields the protein CAWSLGVIAYGYTF.

The J gene is TRBJ2-6, the V gene TRBV6-4; D unclear. This CDR3 contains 14 residues. V lost 2 bases and J lost 0, with 2 bases in between. The germline V gene has CDR1 MRHNA and CDR2 SNTAGT. CDR3 nucleotides: TGTGCCAGCAGTGACAACTCTGGGGCCAACGTCCTGACTTTC. As protein: CASSDNSGANVLTF.

The CDR3 is CASSPSPGTSTYEQYF. The DNA of the CDR3 is TGTGCCAGCAGCCCCAGTCCCGGGACGTCTACCTACGAGCAGTACTTC. The chain links TRBV9 to TRBJ2-7, with D perhaps being TRBD1 or TRBD2 (5 bases each). CDR1 is SGDLS and CDR2 is YYNGEE in the germline V gene. The V end lost 4 bases, the J end lost 2 bases, and 19 bases lay between the germline ends. The CDR3 runs 16 residues.

The V call is TRBV11-1, the J call TRBJ1-1, with 7 bases lining up with TRBD1. Unmatched junction bases numbered 4, after V lost 5 bases and J lost 4 bases. CDR1 and CDR2 (germline): SGHAT, FQDESV (reference sequence). The CDR3 length is 13 residues. In nucleotides, the CDR3 is TGTGCCAGCAGCCTAACAGGGGTCACTGAAGCTTTCTTT. Protein sequence: CASSLTGVTEAFF.

The CDR3 region has the DNA TGTGCCAGCAGCTTAAGTGCAGGGAACTACGAGCAGTACTTC. It translates to CASSLSAGNYEQYF. The chain employs TRBV7-3 and TRBJ2-7; tentative D call: TRBD1 (5 bases). The germline gives CDR1 SGHTA, CDR2 FQGTGA. CDR3 length: 14 amino acids. V shed 1 base and J shed 3 bases, with 10 bases lying between them.

This chain joins TRBV6-1 and TRBJ1-1; D gene unclear. Germline V gene lookup returns CDR1 MNHNS and CDR2 SASEGT. The germline V and J ends were trimmed by 0 bases and 5 bases, with 10 bases remaining between them. The CDR3 consists of 14 residues. In nucleotides, the CDR3 is TGTGCCAGCAGTGAAGCCGGAGGTCCAACTGAAGCTTTCTTT. Its translation is CASSEAGGPTEAFF.

The sample holds a few counts of this clone. The chain has TRBV2 and TRBJ1-2; no firm D call. V lost 6 bases, J lost 5 bases, and 10 bases lay in between. CDR1 and CDR2 (germline): SNHLY, FYNNEI. The CDR3 has 12 residues. The chain's CDR3 is CASRRAWYGYTF. The CDR3 DNA sequence: TGTGCCAGCAGGAGGGCTTGGTATGGCTACACCTTC.

In its sample, this clone was seen once. The rearrangement links TRBV7-9 to TRBJ2-7; D is perhaps TRBD2 (5 bases). Germline V gives CDR1 SEHNR, CDR2 FQNEAQ (reference sequence). V gave up 5 bases and J gave up 2 bases, with 13 bases separating them. This CDR3 comprises 14 residues. The CDR3 reads CASSLGGPAYEQYF. The CDR3 bases are TGTGCCAGCAGCCTCGGAGGACCCGCCTACGAGCAGTACTTC.

This chain links TRBV9 with TRBJ2-2; 13 nucleotides match TRBD2. This CDR3 spans 17 amino acids. In germline, CDR1 is SGDLS, CDR2 YYNGEE. The junction had 4 bases not matched to a gene; V was cut back by 4 bases and J by 1 base. The CDR3 DNA reads as TGTGCCAGCAGCTTCGGGACTAGCGGGAAGAACACCGGGGAGCTGTTTTTT. This gives the protein CASSFGTSGKNTGELFF.

The chain carries TRBV27 and TRBJ2-7; TRBD2 aligns across 8 bases. The germline V gene encodes CDR1 MNHEY and CDR2 SMNVEV (reference sequence). V shed 3 bases and J 3 bases; nucleotides not matched to a gene: 1. This CDR3 is 13 amino acids long. DNA for the CDR3: TGTGCCAGCAGTTTCGGGGGGGGCTACGAGCAGTACTTC. Translation: CASSFGGGYEQYF.

V is TRBV5-1 and J is TRBJ2-7; D ambiguous. The V gene lost 4 bases and the J gene lost 0 bases, with 8 bases spanning the gap. Per germline, CDR1 SGHRS and CDR2 YFSETQ. This CDR3 has 13 residues. The CDR3 DNA reads as TGCGCCAGCAGCCGATTTAGCTCCTACGAGCAGTACTTC. Translated: CASSRFSSYEQYF.

This clone was detected once. The J gene is TRBJ1-1, the V gene TRBV27; the D is unclear. This CDR3 has 13 amino acids. V gave up 2 bases and J gave up 2 bases, with 6 bases separating them. CDR1 MNHEY and CDR2 SMNVEV come from the germline V gene (reference sequence). Here the CDR3 reads CASSLGPNTEAFF. CDR3 DNA: TGTGCCAGCAGTTTAGGACCAAACACTGAAGCTTTCTTT.